The 5 T cell receptor beta chains presented below share a single source sample, sequenced in a study of T cell repertoires in cytomegalovirus infection (dated by TCRdb to between 2018 and 2021). The run used an Illumina HiSeq 1500. TCRdb reran the public reads through fastp at Q25 and MiXCR, keeping productive beta chains. Every CDR3 protein is listed once, alongside the most common genes and DNA of its rows. The sample includes roughly 320,000 distinct CDR3 sequences, with 8% to 10% observed a single time. The top ten hold about 4.5% of the sample. The sample consisted of PBMCs. Receptors were obtained from a human donor in good health (CMV status not recorded). Some clones in this sample may be carry-over from other donors' samples.

This clonotype was found many times. The V and J genes are TRBV7-2 and TRBJ2-3; 10 bases are a match to TRBD2. CDR1 and CDR2 (germline): SGHTA, FQGNSA. After removal of 2 bases from V and 6 bases from J, the junction contained 17 bases not matched to a gene. This CDR3 has 19 amino acids. The CDR3 nucleotides read TGTGCCAGCAGCTTAAGAGCGGGAGGGCCCGGGATGGGGAGGGATACGCAGTATTTT. This codes for CASSLRAGGPGMGRDTQYF. Based on the CDR3 plus reference TRBV7-2 and TRBJ2-3, the full variable domain is GAGVSQSPSNKVTEKGKDVELRCDPISGHTALYWYRQSLGQGLEFLIYFQGNSAPDKSGLPSDRFSAERTGGSVSTLTIQRTQQEDSAVYLCASSLRAGGPGMGRDTQYFGPGTRLTVL.

This chain joins TRBV27 and TRBJ1-5; D might be TRBD1 (6 bases). Trimming took 5 bases from V and 1 from J, leaving 9 bases between them. This CDR3 region has 14 residues. Germline lookup yields CDR1 MNHEY and CDR2 SMNVEV (reference sequence). The DNA of the CDR3 is TGTGCCAGCAGTACCGGACAGAGCAATCAGCCCCAGCATTTT. Amino acids: CASSTGQSNQPQHF.

In this sample, this clonotype turned up many times. The gene calls are TRBV6-2 or TRBV6-3 and TRBJ1-5; D is unclear. Per the germline V gene, CDR1 is MNHEY and CDR2 is SVGEGT. This CDR3 is built from 13 residues. The V end was cut by 6 bases, the J end by 6 bases, with 12 bases between. The DNA for the CDR3 is TGTGCCAGCAGGAAAAGAACTCTTCAGCCCCAGCATTTT. This translates into CASRKRTLQPQHF.

The chain carries TRBV6-2 or TRBV6-3 and TRBJ2-3; TRBD2 aligns across 13 bases. This CDR3 has 16 amino acids. Per germline, CDR1 MNHEY and CDR2 SVGEGT. With V trimmed by 2 bases and J by 6 bases, 5 bases remained unmatched. CDR3 sequence reads: CASSYGLAGDWDTQYF. CDR3 DNA: TGTGCCAGCAGTTACGGACTAGCGGGAGATTGGGATACGCAGTATTTT.

In this sample, this clonotype turned up many times. The rearrangement uses TRBV13 and TRBJ2-7; D gene unclear. There are 13 residues in the CDR3. Germline values: CDR1 PRHDT, CDR2 FYEKMQ (reference sequence). V lost 6 bases to trimming and J lost 4 bases, with 13 bases between them. The CDR3 DNA reads TGTGCCAGCAGGTTTAGAGGTTCGTACGAGCAGTACTTC. Its protein is CASRFRGSYEQYF.